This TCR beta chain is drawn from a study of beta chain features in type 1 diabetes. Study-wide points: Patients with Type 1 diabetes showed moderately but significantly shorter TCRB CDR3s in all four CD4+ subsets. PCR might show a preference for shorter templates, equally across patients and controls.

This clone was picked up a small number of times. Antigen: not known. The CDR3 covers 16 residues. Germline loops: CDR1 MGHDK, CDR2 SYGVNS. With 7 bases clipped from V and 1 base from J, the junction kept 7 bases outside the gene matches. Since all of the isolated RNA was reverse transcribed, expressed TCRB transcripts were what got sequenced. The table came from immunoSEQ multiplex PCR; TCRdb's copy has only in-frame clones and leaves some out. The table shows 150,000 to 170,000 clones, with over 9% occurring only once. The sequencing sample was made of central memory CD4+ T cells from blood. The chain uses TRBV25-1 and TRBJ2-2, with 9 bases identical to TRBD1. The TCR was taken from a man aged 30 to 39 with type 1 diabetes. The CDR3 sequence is CASTDRGKGNTGELFF. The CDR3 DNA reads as TGTGCCAGCACGGACAGGGGCAAAGGGAACACCGGGGAGCTGTTTTTT.